These T cell receptor beta chains were read from a single sample in a study of shared T cell receptors in the human thymus. Clones were read by immunoSEQ multiplex PCR, and TCRdb kept only the in-frame ones, dropping some. The repertoire holds under 850,000 clones, with roughly 90% as singletons. These same data were also listed under a study on human thymus T cells.

Sequenced input: thymocytes. Receptor source: a boy younger than two with a congenital heart defect. Both conserved end residues are part of each CDR3. Fields, in order: V gene, J gene, D gene, CDR3 protein, CDR3 DNA. D genes are given only for firm matches.

TRBV11-3	TRBJ2-7	TRBD2	CASSLSGRATSYEQYF	TGTGCCAGCAGCTTAAGCGGGAGGGCCACGTCCTACGAGCAGTACTTC
TRBV18	TRBJ1-4	TRBD1	CASSRPGQNEKLFF	TGTGCCAGCTCTAGACCGGGACAGAATGAAAAACTGTTTTTT
TRBV5-6	TRBJ2-5	NA	CASSLGLYQETQYF	TGTGCCAGCAGCCTGGGACTGTACCAAGAGACCCAGTACTTC
TRBV15	TRBJ1-3	TRBD1	CATSSGTGVVYGNTIYF	TGTGCCACCAGCAGCGGGACAGGGGTAGTCTATGGAAACACCATATATTTT
TRBV4-2	TRBJ2-3	NA	CASSHRGGGEGGTDTQYF	TGTGCCAGCAGCCACCGAGGGGGAGGGGAAGGGGGCACAGATACGCAGTATTTT
TRBV6-5	TRBJ1-5	NA	CASSYGVGVNQPQHF	TGTGCCAGCAGTTACGGCGTAGGGGTAAATCAGCCCCAGCATTTT
TRBV5-1	TRBJ1-1	TRBD1	CASSHGQGAEAFF	TGCGCCAGCAGCCACGGACAGGGGGCTGAAGCTTTCTTT
TRBV5-6	TRBJ2-7	TRBD1	CASSPSPDRGGTYEQYF	TGTGCCAGCAGCCCCTCCCCGGACAGGGGCGGAACCTACGAGCAGTACTTC
TRBV9	TRBJ2-1	TRBD2	CASGREGQHNEQFF	TGTGCCAGCGGTAGGGAGGGCCAGCACAATGAGCAGTTCTTC
TRBV7-9	TRBJ2-7	NA	CASSLHTAYEQYF	TGTGCCAGCAGCTTACATACTGCCTACGAGCAGTACTTC
TRBV29-1	TRBJ2-3	NA	CSVEGQGPSTDTQYF	TGCAGCGTTGAAGGGCAGGGTCCTAGCACAGATACGCAGTATTTT